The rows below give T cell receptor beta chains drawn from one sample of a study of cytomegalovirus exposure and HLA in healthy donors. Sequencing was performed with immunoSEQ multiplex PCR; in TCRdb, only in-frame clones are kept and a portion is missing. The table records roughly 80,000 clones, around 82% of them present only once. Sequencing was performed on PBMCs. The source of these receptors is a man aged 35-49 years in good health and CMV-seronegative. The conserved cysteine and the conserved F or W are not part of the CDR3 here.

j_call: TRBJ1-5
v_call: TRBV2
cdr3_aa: ASMLTGGNQPQH

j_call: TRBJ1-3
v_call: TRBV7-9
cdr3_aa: ASSFFYSGNTIY

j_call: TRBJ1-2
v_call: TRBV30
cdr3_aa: AWSATGRGYT

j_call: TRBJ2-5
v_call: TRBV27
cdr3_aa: ASSLRLARKQETQY

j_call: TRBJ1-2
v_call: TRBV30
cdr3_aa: AWVRTGLNYGYP

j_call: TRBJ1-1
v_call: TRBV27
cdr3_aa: ASRPNNRDWTEAF

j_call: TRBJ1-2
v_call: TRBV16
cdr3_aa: ASRSGRAVTNYGYT

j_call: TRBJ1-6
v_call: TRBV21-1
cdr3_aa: ASRDRESPLH

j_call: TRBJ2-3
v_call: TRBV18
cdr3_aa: ASSPGTGVADTQY

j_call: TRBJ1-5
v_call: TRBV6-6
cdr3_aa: AGGQALNQPQH

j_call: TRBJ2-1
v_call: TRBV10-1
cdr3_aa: ASSRQGNEQF

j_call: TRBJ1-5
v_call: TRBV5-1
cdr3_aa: ASSPGGGTDNQPQH

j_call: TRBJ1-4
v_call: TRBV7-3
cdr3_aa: ASIQGGAGSTNEKLF

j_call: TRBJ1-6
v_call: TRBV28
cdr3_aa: ASSSALLIIQPLH

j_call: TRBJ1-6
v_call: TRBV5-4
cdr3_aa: ASSAGDSPLH

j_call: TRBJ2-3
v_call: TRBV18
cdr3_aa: ASSGQVNTDTQY

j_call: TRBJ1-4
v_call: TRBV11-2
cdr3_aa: ASSLRGGNEKLF

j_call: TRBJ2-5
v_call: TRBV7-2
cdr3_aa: ASSLALLRGGSETQY

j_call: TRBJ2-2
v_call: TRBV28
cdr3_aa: ASTVVANTGELF

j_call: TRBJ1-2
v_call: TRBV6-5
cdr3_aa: ASSITGALNYGYT

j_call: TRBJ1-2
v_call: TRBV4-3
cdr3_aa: ASSQESALIADYGYT

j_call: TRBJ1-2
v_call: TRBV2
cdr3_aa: ASSGPSGLDGYT

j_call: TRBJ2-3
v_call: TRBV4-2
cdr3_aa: ASRMIAGGPDTQY

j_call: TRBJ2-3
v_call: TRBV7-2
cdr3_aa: ASSLDSTDTQY

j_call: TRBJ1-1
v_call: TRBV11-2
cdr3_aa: ASSSNAGGWTEAF

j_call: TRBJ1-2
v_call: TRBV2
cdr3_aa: ASRADTNYGYT

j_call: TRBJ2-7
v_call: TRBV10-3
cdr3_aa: AISEVRASRDEQY

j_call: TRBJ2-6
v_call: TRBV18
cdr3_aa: ASSWDTDPSGANVLT

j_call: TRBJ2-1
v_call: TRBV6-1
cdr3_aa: ASRSPTGGHNEQF

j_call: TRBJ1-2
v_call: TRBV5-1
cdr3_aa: ASSENRGRNYGYT

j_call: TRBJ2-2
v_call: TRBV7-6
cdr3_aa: ASSAGQQTGELF

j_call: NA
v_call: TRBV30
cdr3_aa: AWSQGYEQY

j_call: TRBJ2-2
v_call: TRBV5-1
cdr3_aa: ASSFRVNTGELF

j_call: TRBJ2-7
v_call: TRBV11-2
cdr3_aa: ASSQGLAGGSYEQY

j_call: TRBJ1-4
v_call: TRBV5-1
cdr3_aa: ASSLALTGNEKLF

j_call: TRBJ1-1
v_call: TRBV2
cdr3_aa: ASSQRQGAVFTEAF

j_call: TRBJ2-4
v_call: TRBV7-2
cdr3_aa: ASSLASGGASNIQY

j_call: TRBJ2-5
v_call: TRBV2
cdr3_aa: ASSGSGVQETQY

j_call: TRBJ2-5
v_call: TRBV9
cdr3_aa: ASSYLGGKETQY

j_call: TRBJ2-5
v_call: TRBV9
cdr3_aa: ASSSHGGRETQY

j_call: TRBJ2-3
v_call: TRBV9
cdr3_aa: ASSVVGGGYLSTDTQY

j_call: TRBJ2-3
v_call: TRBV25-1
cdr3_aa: ASSVRLAGTLDTQY

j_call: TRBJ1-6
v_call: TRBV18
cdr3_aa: ASSLGQGALHNSPLH

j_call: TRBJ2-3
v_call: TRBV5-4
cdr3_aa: ASSSRQGSTDTQY

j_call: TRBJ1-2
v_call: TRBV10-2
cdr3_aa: ASRGQGVGGYT

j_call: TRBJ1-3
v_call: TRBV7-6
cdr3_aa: ASSQRRAGNTIY

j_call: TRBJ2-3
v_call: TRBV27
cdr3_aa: ASRPGTSGGWIDTQY

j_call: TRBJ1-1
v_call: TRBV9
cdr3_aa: ASSAVGGQVGTEAF

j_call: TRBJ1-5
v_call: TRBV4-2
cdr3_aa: ASSQDQGRGNQPQH

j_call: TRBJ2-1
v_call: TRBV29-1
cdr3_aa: SPSLRGHEQF

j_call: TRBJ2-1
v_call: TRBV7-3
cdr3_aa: ASSSVPRAHEQF

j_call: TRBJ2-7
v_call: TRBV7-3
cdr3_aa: ASSQDRGSYEQY

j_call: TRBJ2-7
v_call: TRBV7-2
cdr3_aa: ASSPRTGGNYEQY

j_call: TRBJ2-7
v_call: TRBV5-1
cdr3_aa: ASSLMGQGMSEQY

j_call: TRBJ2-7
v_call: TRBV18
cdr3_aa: ASSPNGVYEQY

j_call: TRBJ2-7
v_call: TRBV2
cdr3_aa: ASKERLLYEQY

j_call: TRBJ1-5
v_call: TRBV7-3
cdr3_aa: ASSSRDQPQH